The 12 T cell receptor beta chains presented below share a single source sample, sequenced in a study of identical twins. TCRdb fed the 5' RACE reads into MiXCR, producing one record per CDR3 protein. The data show about 430,000 distinct CDR3 sequences, with around a sixth seen just once and approximately 12% held by the top ten. The sample taken for sequencing was naive T cells sorted from blood. These TCRs come from a man aged 45-65 years in good health.

This clonotype came up a few times. V and J are TRBV6-6 and TRBJ1-2; TRBD1 agrees at 7 bases. Germline V gene sequence: CDR1 MNHNY, CDR2 SVGAGI (reference sequence). This CDR3 comprises 13 residues. V trimming: 5 bases; J trimming: 5 bases; junction bases outside the gene matches: 5. Written as DNA, the CDR3 is TGTGCCAGCAGTGCCTTACAGGGGTATGGCTACACCTTC. It translates to CASSALQGYGYTF.

There are many counts of this clonotype. An end of the junction does not agree with germline; a read error may underlie this. The chain links TRBV5-1 to TRBJ1-1; D remains ambiguous. Germline CDR1 is SGHRS and CDR2 is YFSETQ. The CDR3 spans 13 residues. The CDR3 coding sequence is TGTGCCAGCAGTCCAGGCTTGAACACTGAAGCTTTCTTT. Amino acids: CASSPGLNTEAFF.

The chain joins TRBV10-3 to TRBJ1-2, with TRBD1 matching 9 bases. V lost 6 bases, J lost 4 bases, and 6 bases stayed unmatched. This CDR3 region has 14 residues. Germline CDR1 ENHRY, CDR2 SYGVKD. CDR3 residues: CAIRMDRGGYGYTF. The CDR3 nucleotides read TGTGCCATCAGGATGGACAGGGGCGGCTATGGCTACACCTTC.

This sequence joins TRBV7-9 and TRBJ2-7, with D tentatively TRBD1 (5 bases). This CDR3 contains 14 residues. From germline, CDR1 is SEHNR and CDR2 FQNEAQ (reference sequence). V shed 3 bases and J shed 4 bases, with 13 bases lying between them. The CDR3 reads CASSLPGSLYEQYF. The CDR3 DNA reads TGTGCCAGCAGCTTGCCAGGGTCTCTGTACGAGCAGTACTTC.

This clonotype was seen ten or more times. The chain recombines TRBV20-1 with TRBJ2-2; 7 bases align to TRBD2. From germline, CDR1 is DFQATT and CDR2 SNEGSKA (reference sequence). The length of the CDR3 is 15 residues. Unmatched junction bases numbered 6, after V lost 1 base and J lost 4 bases. CDR3 nucleotides: TGCAGTGCTAGAGGTGGGGACTACCTCACCGGGGAGCTGTTTTTT. Amino acid sequence: CSARGGDYLTGELFF.

This clonotype has at least ten counts. The V and J genes are TRBV12-3 or TRBV12-4 and TRBJ2-3, with D perhaps given as TRBD1 or TRBD2 (7 bases each). Trimming took 5 bases from V and 2 from J, leaving 20 bases between them. This CDR3 comprises 17 residues. The CDR3 spells CASSNSDREGATDTQYF. The CDR3 bases are TGTGCCAGCAGTAATTCAGACAGGGAGGGGGCCACAGATACGCAGTATTTT.

This clonotype was counted only a few times. This sequence joins TRBV11-2 and TRBJ1-1; D remains unclear. Germline V gene data show CDR1 as SGHAT and CDR2 as FQNNGV. V dropped 0 bases and J dropped 7 bases, with 15 bases sitting between them. The CDR3 is 15 residues long. CDR3 in DNA: TGTGCCAGCAGCTTAGATGGGATCCTCCTCCATGAAGCTTTCTTT. Its protein is CASSLDGILLHEAFF.

This clonotype was observed many times. The chain has TRBV28 and TRBJ2-1; 8 nucleotides agree with TRBD1. Looked up from germline, CDR1 is MDHEN and CDR2 is SYDVKM. This CDR3 spans 17 amino acids. Trimming at V came to 3 bases and at J to 0 bases, leaving 7 bases not matched to a gene. CDR3: CASSLVGQGSSYNEQFF. In DNA form, the CDR3 reads TGTGCCAGCAGTTTGGTCGGACAGGGTAGCTCCTACAATGAGCAGTTCTTC.

This clonotype was observed at least ten times. The chain is built from TRBV19 and TRBJ2-5; D uncertain. The germline CDR1 and CDR2 sequences are LNHDA and SQIVND (reference sequence). V was pared by 4 bases and J by 2 bases, with 5 bases between. This CDR3 contains 12 residues. In DNA, the CDR3 is TGTGCCAGTAGTAATTCTCAAGAGACCCAGTACTTC. It specifies CASSNSQETQYF. The full variable domain, completed using reference TRBV19 and TRBJ2-5, is DGGITQSPKYLFRKEGQNVTLSCEQNLNHDAMYWYRQDPGQGLRLIYYSQIVNDFQKGDIAEGYSVSREKKESFPLTVTSAQKNPTAFYLCASSNSQETQYFGPGTRLLVL.

The V call is TRBV10-3, the J call TRBJ2-3; 9 bases align to TRBD2. Germline CDR1 is ENHRY and CDR2 is SYGVKD. V lost 2 bases to trimming and J lost 0 bases; unmatched junction nucleotides: 12. CDR3 size: 19 residues. CDR3 DNA sequence: TGTGCCATCAGTGAGGCTAGCGGGGCCCGAGAATCCAGCACAGATACGCAGTATTTT. Amino acids: CAISEASGARESSTDTQYF.

This clonotype was recorded a few times. The chain uses TRBV20-1 and TRBJ2-7; D possibly corresponds to TRBD2 (5 bases). CDR1 is DFQATT and CDR2 is SNEGSKA in the germline V gene (reference sequence). The CDR3 is 13 amino acids. V gave up 6 bases and J gave up 4 bases, with 16 bases separating them. CDR3 region: CSAIGRSGYEQYF. In DNA form, the CDR3 reads TGCAGTGCGATCGGTCGATCGGGGTACGAGCAGTACTTC.

This clonotype was picked up many times. The genes are TRBV27 and TRBJ1-1, with 7 nucleotides matching TRBD1. V lost 0 bases, J lost 3 bases, and 7 bases stayed unmatched. The CDR3 contains 16 residues. Germline CDR1 MNHEY, CDR2 SMNVEV (reference sequence). The CDR3 loop is CASSLSVTGAYTEAFF. The CDR3 DNA reads as TGTGCCAGCAGTTTATCGGTAACAGGGGCGTACACTGAAGCTTTCTTT.